Following are 12 T cell receptor beta chains from one sample sequenced in a study of response to subunit inactivated influenza vaccine. TCRdb reprocessed the RT-PCR reads via MiXCR and lists one record per CDR3 protein. The sample shows just under 550,000 distinct CDR3 sequences, less than 25% of them seen only once. The same data also contributed to another study, on T cells expressing NK-cell markers. Turning to that study: 5'RACE template switching with UMIs produced the TCR beta cDNA.

This specimen consisted of CD4+ T cells sorted from PBMCs, obtained 11 to 12 days after vaccination. These receptors were collected from a man in his fifties or sixties who received an inactivated influenza vaccine.

This chain links TRBV5-5 with TRBJ2-3; D unresolved. The V end lost 1 base, the J end lost 5 bases, and 11 bases lay between the germline ends. Germline CDR1 is SGHKS and CDR2 is YYEKEE (reference sequence). The CDR3 is made up of 14 amino acids. Here the CDR3 DNA reads TGTGCCAGCAGCTTGTTGGATTTAGTAGATACGCAGTATTTT. Translation gives CASSLLDLVDTQYF.

The chain carries TRBV12-5 and TRBJ2-4; D may correspond to TRBD1 or TRBD2 (5 bases each). Germline values: CDR1 LGHNT, CDR2 FRNRAP. V dropped 7 bases and J dropped 2 bases, with 12 bases sitting between them. CDR3 length: 14 residues. The CDR3 reads CASAPGASKNIQYF. The CDR3 DNA sequence: TGTGCTAGTGCCCCCGGGGCCTCCAAAAACATTCAGTACTTC.

This clonotype was seen at least ten times. The chain has TRBV15 and TRBJ1-2; D gene uncertain. From germline, CDR1 is LNHNV and CDR2 YYDKDF (reference sequence). This CDR3 spans 13 amino acids. Trimming pared 3 bases from V and 5 bases from J, leaving 10 bases between. The CDR3 is CATSRGGGYGYTF. CDR3 nucleotides: TGTGCCACCAGCAGGGGCGGCGGATATGGCTACACCTTC.

The chain uses TRBV18 and TRBJ2-1; D might be TRBD1 (6 bases). CDR1 is KGHSH, CDR2 LQKENI, per germline. Trimming shortened V by 3 bases and J by 9 bases, and 15 bases separated the two germline ends. The CDR3 spans 14 residues. DNA for the CDR3: TGTGCCAGCTCACCCAAAGTACAGGGCGCTGAGCAGTTCTTC. This sequence encodes CASSPKVQGAEQFF. The full variable domain, its missing parts supplied by reference TRBV18 and TRBJ2-1, is NAGVMQNPRHLVRRRGQEARLRCSPMKGHSHVYWYRQLPEEGLKFMVYLQKENIIDESGMPKERFSAEFPKEGPSILRIQQVVRGDSAAYFCASSPKVQGAEQFFGPGTRLTVL.

The chain combines TRBV20-1 with TRBJ2-1; 10 nucleotides align to TRBD2. Germline lookup yields CDR1 DFQATT and CDR2 SNEGSKA (reference sequence). V gave up 5 bases and J gave up 8 bases; unmatched junction bases: 12. This CDR3 contains 15 residues. This chain's CDR3 is CSASVSAGGPHEQFF. DNA for the CDR3: TGCAGTGCTTCCGTATCAGCGGGAGGGCCCCATGAGCAGTTCTTC.

This clonotype was seen a few times. The gene calls are TRBV2 and TRBJ2-1; 13 bases agree with TRBD2. The CDR3 runs 15 residues. Germline V lookup: CDR1 SNHLY, CDR2 FYNNEI. V was pared by 3 bases and J by 7 bases, with 3 bases of the junction left unmatched. CDR3 sequence: CASSDLGLAGNEQFF. The CDR3 region has the DNA TGTGCCAGCAGTGACCTGGGACTAGCGGGGAATGAGCAGTTCTTC.

V gene TRBV20-1 combines with J gene TRBJ2-3, with D uncertain. Germline V gene sequence: CDR1 DFQATT, CDR2 SNEGSKA (reference sequence). V was cut by 3 bases and J by 0 bases, with 10 bases left in between. This CDR3 has 14 residues. Written as DNA, the CDR3 is TGCAGTGCTAGGCAGCGCCCTAGCACAGATACGCAGTATTTT. It is translated as CSARQRPSTDTQYF.

This clonotype was seen more than once but under ten times. V gene TRBV20-1 combines with J gene TRBJ1-2, with D perhaps TRBD1 (6 bases). Germline V gene lookup returns CDR1 DFQATT and CDR2 SNEGSKA (reference sequence). Trimming shortened V by 6 bases and J by 4 bases, and 12 bases separated the two germline ends. The CDR3 is 12 residues long. CDR3 coding DNA: TGCAGTGCGCATACAGGGCTCTATGGCTACACCTTC. Its protein product is CSAHTGLYGYTF.

This clonotype turned up a few times. The chain carries TRBV20-1 and TRBJ1-6; tentative D call: TRBD1 (5 bases). This CDR3 comprises 15 residues. Trimming took off 5 bases at V and 2 bases at J, with 13 bases between the two ends. The germline V gene encodes CDR1 DFQATT and CDR2 SNEGSKA (reference sequence). The CDR3 DNA reads TGCAGTGCTCGACAGAACGGGGCCTATAATTCACCCCTCCACTTT. Amino acids: CSARQNGAYNSPLHF.

This clonotype was seen ten or more times. The rearrangement joins TRBV9 to TRBJ2-3; 7 nucleotides match TRBD1. Trimming removed 3 bases from V and 1 base from J; junction bases left unmatched: 8. Germline CDR1 SGDLS, CDR2 YYNGEE. There are 16 residues in the CDR3. Written as DNA, the CDR3 is TGTGCCAGCAGCGCCGATTACGGGACAGGCACAGATACGCAGTATTTT. This codes for CASSADYGTGTDTQYF.

This clonotype was counted a few times. The chain couples TRBV20-1 to TRBJ1-3; D remains unclear. The germline gives CDR1 DFQATT, CDR2 SNEGSKA (reference sequence). This CDR3 has 14 amino acids. V was cut by 6 bases and J by 0 bases, with 12 bases left in between. The CDR3 spells CSADDGSSGNTIYF. The CDR3, as DNA: TGCAGTGCGGACGACGGGAGCTCTGGAAACACCATATATTTT.

This clonotype appeared a few times. The V and J genes are TRBV18 and TRBJ2-7, with D unclear. This CDR3 region has 13 residues. CDR1 KGHSH and CDR2 LQKENI come from the germline V gene. V was cut by 3 bases and J by 0 bases, with 6 bases left in between. The CDR3 DNA reads TGTGCCAGCTCACCGCAGTTCTCCTACGAGCAGTACTTC. Protein: CASSPQFSYEQYF.